This T cell receptor beta chain was captured in a study of blood T cell repertoires in COVID-19. The overall study: From T cells, B-cell-depleted T cells, or PBMCs came the material, which was cDNA or gDNA.

Participants were aged roughly 18 to 90 years, lived in 25 or so US areas, and enrolled virtually. Self-reported history from a screening survey and questionnaire set each donor's cohort. Profiling relied on immunoSEQ multiplex PCR, and the TCRdb table lists in-frame clones only, not all of them. The repertoire holds roughly 250,000 clones, with about nine tenths as singletons. CDR3 length: 15 residues. CDR1 and CDR2 (germline): SGHRS, YFSETQ. V lost 1 base and J 5 bases, leaving 16 bases between the germline ends. Sequences were obtained from PBMCs or T cells enriched from blood (not recorded which). The TCR sequence derives from a woman aged 25-40 years with acute COVID-19. The rearrangement joins TRBV5-1 to TRBJ2-7; tentative D call: TRBD1 (6 bases). The CDR3: CASSLRTVTSDEQYF. CDR3 in DNA: TGCGCCAGCAGCTTGAGGACAGTTACTTCGGACGAGCAGTACTTC.